This T cell receptor (beta chain) came from a study of technical replicates of blood from a few donors (dated by TCRdb to about 2017). A remark on this clone: The target of this receptor is not known. No much larger clonotype is one base removed from it; base qualities were not supplied.

Including cysteine and phenylalanine, the CDR3 has 15 amino acids. Only the CDR3 region is kept as DNA, spanning 45 bases read in frame from base 1. Library preparation used the immunoSEQ multiplex PCR assay. TCRdb limited this immuneACCESS table to in-frame rearrangements with V and J called. A share of clones is missing; checked studies link under half to unresolved V genes, and the rest is unexplained. Present in this sample are tens of thousands of clones, 90% to 95% of which were seen just once. Of the sample, approximately 4% falls within the top ten clones. The sequence was obtained from a human donor in good health. Some clones in this sample may be carry-over from other donors' samples. The V and J genes are TRBV21-1 and TRBJ2-6; TRBD1, the table's D call, lacks a check against the DNA. TRBV21-1 is shown as a pseudogene. Sequencing was carried out using PBMCs. DNA sequence: TGTGCCAGCAGCAAAGGGACAGTTGGGGCCAACGTCCTGACTTTC. It translates as CASSKGTVGANVLTF.